Presented here are 27 T cell receptor beta chains from one specimen sequenced in a study of molecular identifiers for immune sequencing clone quantification. A single record per CDR3 protein comes from TCRdb applying MiXCR to the PCR reads. The sample contains 460,000 or so distinct CDR3 sequences, about 25% of which appear only once. The specimen sequenced was naive CD8+ T cells from blood, with Jurkat cell RNA spiked in. Subset described: FACS-sorted CD8+CD4-CCR7+CD45RA+ naive T cells. These receptors originate from a human donor in good health. Some libraries in this study had Jurkat cell RNA spiked in.

This chain joins TRBV7-9 and TRBJ1-1; TRBD1 matches at 9 bases. This CDR3 comprises 15 residues. J gave up 6 bases and V 5 bases, and 10 bases lay outside the gene matches. From germline, CDR1 is SEHNR and CDR2 FQNEAQ (reference sequence). The CDR3 here is CASSATDRGSPEAFF. CDR3 bases: TGTGCCAGCAGCGCAACGGACAGGGGATCGCCTGAAGCTTTCTTT.

This clonotype was observed a few times. J is TRBJ1-4 and V is TRBV9; 7 nucleotides agree with TRBD1. J was trimmed by 5 bases and V by 0 bases; bases with no gene match: 7. In germline, CDR1 is SGDLS, CDR2 YYNGEE. CDR3 length equals 16 residues. This CDR3 is CASSVGETGRNEKLFF. CDR3 DNA sequence: TGTGCCAGCAGCGTAGGAGAGACAGGGAGGAATGAAAAACTGTTTTTT.

This clonotype was recorded many times. V is TRBV4-3 and J is TRBJ2-7; 9 bases are a match to TRBD2. V lost 4 bases to trimming and J lost 4 bases; unmatched junction nucleotides: 8. The germline CDR1 and CDR2 sequences are LGHNA and YSLEER. This CDR3 region has 15 residues. CDR3 DNA sequence: TGCGCCAGCAGCCCTCGGACTAGCGAGCTTTACGAGCAGTACTTC. Translation gives CASSPRTSELYEQYF.

This clonotype was recorded a few times. The J gene is TRBJ2-1, the V gene TRBV18; 8 bases align to TRBD2. Germline V gene sequence: CDR1 KGHSH, CDR2 LQKENI. CDR3 length: 16 residues. Losses at the gene ends were 2 bases for V and 8 bases for J; bases not matched to a gene: 11. This CDR3 reads CASSPYSGTTQDEQFF. CDR3 in DNA: TGTGCCAGCTCACCATATAGCGGGACTACGCAGGATGAGCAGTTCTTC.

The chain is built from TRBV7-9 and TRBJ2-5, with D perhaps TRBD1 or TRBD2 (6 bases each). V lost 3 bases and J lost 4, with 15 bases in between. This CDR3 contains 15 residues. Germline lookup yields CDR1 SEHNR and CDR2 FQNEAQ (reference sequence). The DNA of the CDR3 is TGTGCCAGCAGCTTGGTAACGGGGGCTATAGAGACCCAGTACTTC. The encoded protein is CASSLVTGAIETQYF.

This clonotype was seen a few times. The CDR3 nucleotides read TGTGCCAGCAGCTTGACCGGGACTAGCGGAAAACCCCACACCGGGGAGCTGTTTTTT. It translates to CASSLTGTSGKPHTGELFF. This rearrangement joins TRBV7-2 to TRBJ2-2, with 11 bases that match TRBD2. The germline CDR1 and CDR2 sequences are SGHTA and FQGNSA. V lost 3 bases, J lost 3 bases, and 12 bases stayed unmatched. The CDR3 covers 19 residues. The full variable domain, its missing parts supplied by reference TRBV7-2 and TRBJ2-2, is GAGVSQSPSNKVTEKGKDVELRCDPISGHTALYWYRQSLGQGLEFLIYFQGNSAPDKSGLPSDRFSAERTGGSVSTLTIQRTQQEDSAVYLCASSLTGTSGKPHTGELFFGEGSRLTVL.

The J gene is TRBJ1-4, the V gene TRBV12-3 or TRBV12-4, with no clear D. V was clipped by 3 bases and J by 7 bases, with 6 bases between them. The CDR3 runs 12 residues. CDR3 loop: CASSFRSEKLFF. The CDR3 bases are TGTGCCAGCAGTTTTAGAAGTGAAAAACTGTTTTTT.

This clonotype was recorded many times. This chain links TRBV24-1 with TRBJ2-2, with 10 positions matching TRBD2. CDR3 length: 20 amino acids. CDR1 and CDR2 (germline): KGHDR, SFDVKD. The V and J ends lost 0 bases and 1 base, in that order; junction bases with no gene match: 10. CDR3 nucleotides: TGTGCCACCAGTGATTTGCCCTCTCGACTAGCGGGTAGGAACACCGGGGAGCTGTTTTTT. This gives the protein CATSDLPSRLAGRNTGELFF.

The chain employs TRBV6-2 or TRBV6-3 and TRBJ1-1; D possibly corresponds to TRBD1 (5 bases). V lost 2 bases and J 4 bases, leaving 8 bases between the germline ends. The CDR3 spans 13 residues. The germline V gene encodes CDR1 MNHEY and CDR2 SVGEGT. The CDR3 is CASSYPGLTEAFF. The CDR3 DNA sequence: TGTGCCAGCAGTTACCCGGGACTCACTGAAGCTTTCTTT.

The genes are TRBV3-1 and TRBJ1-5, with D unclear. Looked up from germline, CDR1 is LGHDT and CDR2 is YNNKEL (reference sequence). This CDR3 spans 12 amino acids. The V gene lost 1 base and the J gene lost 7 bases, with 5 bases spanning the gap. In nucleotides, the CDR3 is TGTGCCAGCAGCCAAGGTTTCCAGCCCCAGCATTTT. Protein sequence: CASSQGFQPQHF.

This clonotype was found many times. This chain links TRBV5-1 with TRBJ2-7, with D maybe TRBD1 (5 bases). CDR3 length equals 14 residues. V was shortened by 0 bases and J by 6 bases, with 13 bases between the two germline ends. CDR1 and CDR2 (germline): SGHRS, YFSETQ. CDR3 in DNA: TGCGCCAGCAGCTTGGATACAGGATTTGGCGAGCAGTACTTC. Residues: CASSLDTGFGEQYF.

This clonotype has at least ten counts. The chain joins TRBV14 to TRBJ2-3; a possible D gene is TRBD1 (6 bases). Per germline, CDR1 SGHDN and CDR2 FVKESK. The CDR3 contains 17 residues. Trimming pared 4 bases from V and 2 bases from J, leaving 19 bases between. The CDR3 is CASSLQKYRDTTDTQYF. The CDR3 nucleotides are TGTGCCAGCAGCCTTCAGAAATACCGGGACACCACAGATACGCAGTATTTT.

This clonotype appeared many times. The V and J genes are TRBV12-3 or TRBV12-4 and TRBJ2-7, with TRBD1 matching over 10 bases. Germline trimming cut 4 bases from V and 1 base from J; bases unmatched to any gene: 4. The CDR3 covers 15 residues. CDR3 residues: CASSSGTGASYEQYF. In DNA, the CDR3 is TGTGCCAGCAGTTCGGGGACAGGGGCATCCTACGAGCAGTACTTC.

This clonotype was picked up many times. This chain uses TRBV11-2 with TRBJ2-1; D gene unclear. The CDR3 covers 15 residues. Between the trimmed V and J ends, which lost 4 bases and 3 bases, there was a span of 13 bases. Per the germline V gene, CDR1 is SGHAT and CDR2 is FQNNGV. CDR3 nucleotide sequence: TGTGCCAGCAGCTCCGAGAGCCTGGGCTACAATGAGCAGTTCTTC. Protein sequence: CASSSESLGYNEQFF.

This chain links TRBV11-2 with TRBJ1-1, with D hard to call. CDR1 SGHAT and CDR2 FQNNGV come from the germline V gene. This CDR3 comprises 13 residues. Trimming took 5 bases from V and 2 from J, leaving 9 bases between them. In DNA form, the CDR3 reads TGTGCCAGCAGCCCGTTAGAAAACACTGAAGCTTTCTTT. Amino acid sequence: CASSPLENTEAFF.

This clonotype was counted at least ten times. In nucleotides, the CDR3 is TGTGCCAGCAGTTTAGCACAGGCGAACACTGAAGCTTTCTTT. This translates into CASSLAQANTEAFF. This chain uses TRBV5-4 with TRBJ1-1; the D gene is possibly TRBD1 (5 bases). The CDR3 runs to 14 residues. Trimming took off 5 bases at V and 1 base at J, with 12 bases between the two ends. The germline CDR1 and CDR2 sequences are SGHNT and YYREEE (reference sequence).

V gene TRBV28 combines with J gene TRBJ2-1; no firm D call. Germline values: CDR1 MDHEN, CDR2 SYDVKM. The V end was cut by 2 bases, the J end by 2 bases, with 10 bases between. The CDR3 has 15 residues. The CDR3 sequence: CASSLARQTYNEQFF. The CDR3 bases are TGTGCCAGCAGTTTAGCCAGGCAAACCTACAATGAGCAGTTCTTC.

Ten or more counts support this clonotype. This rearrangement joins TRBV24-1 to TRBJ2-7; D uncertain. CDR1 KGHDR and CDR2 SFDVKD come from the germline V gene. The CDR3 spans 14 residues. Trimming removed 2 bases from V and 5 bases from J, with 12 bases in between. DNA for the CDR3: TGTGCCACCAGTGATTCCAGCTTTGGGGACGAGCAGTACTTC. This codes for CATSDSSFGDEQYF.

This clonotype was picked up many times. The V and J genes are TRBV3-1 and TRBJ2-3; 8 positions match TRBD1. Germline CDR1 reads LGHDT; CDR2 reads YNNKEL (reference sequence). The junction had 15 bases not matched to a gene; V was cut back by 0 bases and J by 13 bases. This CDR3 is 16 amino acids long. Here the CDR3 DNA reads TGTGCCAGCAGCCAAGATTCCTGGGAAGACAGGGGAAAGGAGTATTTT. Protein product: CASSQDSWEDRGKEYF.

This clonotype occurred a few times. The gene calls are TRBV27 and TRBJ2-7, with TRBD2 matching 11 bases. This CDR3 contains 14 residues. J was trimmed by 4 bases and V by 6 bases; bases with no gene match: 5. Germline lookup yields CDR1 MNHEY and CDR2 SMNVEV (reference sequence). The CDR3 here is CASSPSSGRYEQYF. The CDR3, as DNA: TGTGCCAGCAGCCCTTCTAGCGGGAGGTACGAGCAGTACTTC.

The rearrangement joins TRBV2 to TRBJ1-6; 7 nucleotides line up with TRBD1. CDR3 size: 13 residues. CDR1 SNHLY and CDR2 FYNNEI come from the germline V gene. The trim removed 10 bases at V and 5 bases at J, leaving 5 bases unmatched. The CDR3: CATGTVNNSPLHF. As DNA, the CDR3 is TGTGCCACCGGGACAGTTAATAATTCACCCCTCCACTTT.

Of note for this clonotype: At one end the junction does not follow the germline gene, possibly because of a read error. V gene TRBV12-3 or TRBV12-4 combines with J gene TRBJ2-5; 7 bases map to TRBD2. The CDR3 is 13 amino acids. Written as DNA, the CDR3 is TGTGCCGGCAGGTTATTGGGGGGGGAGACCCAGTACTTC. Residues: CAGRLLGGETQYF.

V and J are TRBV19 and TRBJ2-1, with a weak D call TRBD1 (5 bases). Trimming shortened V by 3 bases and J by 4 bases, and 13 bases separated the two germline ends. CDR1 is LNHDA, CDR2 SQIVND, per germline (reference sequence). CDR3 size: 15 residues. CDR3 DNA: TGTGCCAGTAGTATCGGGCCCAGGGAATACAATGAGCAGTTCTTC. This sequence encodes CASSIGPREYNEQFF.

For this clonotype: Given a much more abundant clone one base away, this may be a read error. V and J are TRBV30 and TRBJ2-3; TRBD2 aligns across 7 bases. From germline, CDR1 is GTSNPN and CDR2 SVGIG (reference sequence). With V trimmed by 8 bases and J by 4 bases, 9 bases remained unmatched. The CDR3 totals 13 residues. The CDR3 protein is CAQTSAGADTQYF. Written as DNA, the CDR3 is TGTGCCCAAACTAGCGCAGGCGCAGATACGCAGTATTTT.

Many counts were recorded for this clonotype. The chain joins TRBV4-3 to TRBJ2-7, with D tentatively TRBD1 or TRBD2 (6 bases each). The CDR3 has 14 amino acids. Germline V gene data show CDR1 as LGHNA and CDR2 as YSLEER. Trimming shortened V by 4 bases and J by 5 bases, and 15 bases separated the two germline ends. The CDR3 coding sequence is TGCGCCAGCAGCCCCACTCCCGGGGGCGACGAGCAGTACTTC. Its protein is CASSPTPGGDEQYF.

The chain joins TRBV7-9 to TRBJ2-3; the D is unclear. V was pared by 1 base and J by 5 bases, with 19 bases between. This CDR3 contains 17 residues. CDR1 and CDR2 (germline): SEHNR, FQNEAQ (reference sequence). The CDR3 nucleotides are TGTGCCAGCAGCTTAGGGGTGGGGTCCCCCTGGCGAGATACGCAGTATTTT. Amino acid sequence: CASSLGVGSPWRDTQYF.

The chain is built from TRBV4-2 and TRBJ2-7; 10 positions match TRBD1. The V and J ends lost 4 bases and 3 bases, in that order; junction bases with no gene match: 6. This CDR3 has 15 amino acids. Germline V gives CDR1 LGHNA, CDR2 YNFKEQ. This CDR3 is CASSPTGTGDYEQYF. CDR3 coding DNA: TGTGCCAGCAGCCCCACCGGGACAGGGGACTACGAGCAGTACTTC.